Listed below are T cell receptor beta chains from one sample, sequenced in a study of T-cell reconstitution after alpha-beta-depleted transplantation in children. TCRdb recomputed calls from the PCR reads with MiXCR, one row per CDR3 protein. The sample carries tens of thousands of distinct CDR3 sequences, roughly 4.9% recorded once. This specimen consisted of PBMCs, mostly from graft donor cells, obtained 180 days after TCRalphabeta/CD19-depleted stem cell transplant. The origin of the receptors is a boy younger than two who had a stem cell transplant for acute myeloid leukemia, so the T cells may come from the graft donor. Both conserved end residues are part of each CDR3. The order of the fields is CDR3 length, clone size, J gene, D gene, V gene, CDR3 DNA, CDR3 protein. D genes are given only for firm matches. Rows may omit the clone size; those that give it use once, few, many or a size class.

14	many	TRBJ2-7	.	TRBV5-1	TGCGCCAGCAGCTTAGGAGGGGTAGCCTACGAGCAGTACTTC	CASSLGGVAYEQYF
17	many	TRBJ2-3	TRBD1	TRBV11-2	TGTGCCAGCAGCCATCGGGCAGGGGGATTGAGCACAGATACGCAGTATTTT	CASSHRAGGLSTDTQYF
14	many	TRBJ2-2	.	TRBV24-1	TGTGCCACCAGTGCGTGGGAGAACACCGGGGAGCTGTTTTTT	CATSAWENTGELFF
13	many	TRBJ2-2	.	TRBV12-3/TRBV12-4	TGTGCCAGCAGTTCCACAGTTCCCGGGGAGCTGTTTTTT	CASSSTVPGELFF
15	many	TRBJ1-2	TRBD1	TRBV12-3/TRBV12-4	TGTGCCAGCAGGCCGGGACAGGGGGAGCTCTATGGCTACACCTTC	CASRPGQGELYGYTF
16	many	TRBJ2-2	.	TRBV11-2	TGTGCCAGCAGCTTAGTATTAGCTTCTACAGCCGGGGAGCTGTTTTTT	CASSLVLASTAGELFF
14	many	TRBJ1-2	TRBD1	TRBV11-2	TGTGCCAGCAGTCCGGACAGGGCCTCCTATGGCTACACCTTC	CASSPDRASYGYTF
12	many	TRBJ2-4	.	TRBV7-9	TGTGCCAGCAGCCGTCGGGAGTACATTCAGTACTTC	CASSRREYIQYF
15	many	TRBJ2-7	TRBD1	TRBV7-2	TGTGCCAGCAGCCCGGGACAGGGGGGTTATTACGAGCAGTACTTC	CASSPGQGGYYEQYF
17	many	TRBJ2-7	TRBD2	TRBV4-2	TGTGCCAGCAGCCGTCTCCCCCCGGGACTAGCGGGGTTCGAGCAGTACTTC	CASSRLPPGLAGFEQYF
18	many	TRBJ1-6	TRBD1	TRBV4-3	TGCGCCAGCAGCCAAGATATCCCCGACAGGGAATGGTATTCACCCCTCCACTTT	CASSQDIPDREWYSPLHF
13	many	TRBJ2-7	TRBD2	TRBV20-1	TGCAGTGCTACCGGGACTACCTTCTACGAGCAGTACTTC	CSATGTTFYEQYF
11	many	TRBJ2-2	.	TRBV20-1	TGCAGTGCTAGAGAAGCAGGGGAGCTGTTTTTT	CSAREAGELFF
14	many	TRBJ1-1	TRBD1	TRBV12-3/TRBV12-4	TGTGCCAGCAGTTTCAGGGGGCGGAACACTGAAGCTTTCTTT	CASSFRGRNTEAFF
12	many	TRBJ1-2	TRBD1	TRBV29-1	TGCAGCGTGGGGGACAGTTCCTATGGCTACACCTTC	CSVGDSSYGYTF
14	few	TRBJ2-7	.	TRBV11-3	TGTGCCAGCAGCTTAGCCCCCGGGTTCTACGAGCAGTACTTC	CASSLAPGFYEQYF
16	many	TRBJ2-5	TRBD1	TRBV4-2	TGTGCCAGCAGCCAAGACTTTGTAGGGGGCAGAGAGACCCAGTACTTC	CASSQDFVGGRETQYF
12	many	TRBJ1-1	.	TRBV5-6	TGTGCCAGCAGCGTAATGAACACTGAAGCTTTCTTT	CASSVMNTEAFF
14	many	TRBJ2-2	.	TRBV12-3/TRBV12-4	TGTGCCAGCAGTTTTTTACAAAACACCGGGGAGCTGTTTTTT	CASSFLQNTGELFF
14	many	TRBJ2-5	.	TRBV20-1	TGCAGTGCTAGTCTACTTACAGTAAAAGAGACCCAGTACTTC	CSASLLTVKETQYF
14	many	TRBJ1-2	.	TRBV10-3	TGTGCCATCAGTGAGGGGTTGGCTTTCTATGGCTACACCTTC	CAISEGLAFYGYTF
12	many	TRBJ2-1	.	TRBV11-3	TGTGCCAGCAGCAAAGCCAGCGGGGAGCAGTTCTTC	CASSKASGEQFF
13	few	TRBJ1-3	.	TRBV25-1	TGTGCCAGCAGTATCTCAGGTCGCGACACCATATATTTT	CASSISGRDTIYF
14	many	TRBJ1-3	.	TRBV18	TGTGCCAGCCGACCGACAGGCATCGGAAACACCATATATTTT	CASRPTGIGNTIYF
18	.	TRBJ1-1	.	TRBV24-1	TGTGCCACCAGTGATTTGCGGGGGAACATTTTCATGAACTCTGAACCTTTCTTT	CATSDLRGNIFMNSEPFF
14	many	TRBJ2-7	.	TRBV7-2	TGTGCCAGCAGCTTATCGGCCAGAATCTACGAGCAGTACTTC	CASSLSARIYEQYF
12	many	TRBJ1-1	.	TRBV10-3	TGTGCCATCAGTGAGAGGTTCACTGAAGCTTTCTTT	CAISERFTEAFF
14	many	TRBJ1-2	.	TRBV4-3	TGCGCCAGCAGCCGCCACAGGGAAAACTATGGCTACACCTTC	CASSRHRENYGYTF
15	many	TRBJ2-2	TRBD2	TRBV20-1	TGCAGTGCTAGAGCTAGCGGGGGAGGAACCGGGGAGCTGTTTTTT	CSARASGGGTGELFF
15	.	TRBJ2-1	.	TRBV5-7	TGTGCCATGGGCACCGGACTACTCTCCTACAATGAGCAGTTCTTC	CAMGTGLLSYNEQFF
13	many	TRBJ2-5	.	TRBV12-5	TGTGCTAGTGGTCGGACAGCCCAAGAGACCCAGTACTTC	CASGRTAQETQYF
14	many	TRBJ2-1	.	TRBV19	TGTGCCGCCGGCTATGGAAGCTCCTACAATGAGCAGTTCTTC	CAAGYGSSYNEQFF
16	many	TRBJ2-2	.	TRBV12-3/TRBV12-4	TGTGCCAGCAGTTCATCCCTTCGACTTGCCACCGGGGAGCTGTTTTTT	CASSSSLRLATGELFF
15	many	TRBJ2-3	.	TRBV7-2	TGTGCCAGCAGCTCACAACCCCGGGGCACAGATACGCAGTATTTT	CASSSQPRGTDTQYF
16	many	TRBJ1-1	.	TRBV5-1	TGCGCCAGCAGCAGTCCTAACGGGCGCTTGAACACTGAAGCTTTCTTT	CASSSPNGRLNTEAFF
15	many	TRBJ2-7	TRBD2	TRBV27	TGTGCCAGCAGTCTACTAGCGGGGCGGCGTTACGAGCAGTACTTC	CASSLLAGRRYEQYF
15	many	TRBJ2-5	.	TRBV7-2	TGTGCCAGCAGCTTAGGGTGGGGAGTTCGAGAGACCCAGTACTTC	CASSLGWGVRETQYF
13	many	TRBJ2-5	.	TRBV11-3	TGTGCCAGCTCCAGGGGCACGCAAGAGACCCAGTACTTC	CASSRGTQETQYF
13	many	TRBJ2-5	TRBD2	TRBV24-1	TGTGCCACCAGTACGGGAGGGGCCGAGACCCAGTACTTC	CATSTGGAETQYF
9	few	TRBJ2-5	.	TRBV20-1	TGCAGTGCCGCGGAGACCCAGTACTTC	CSAAETQYF
16	many	TRBJ2-2	.	TRBV6-1	TGTGCCAGCAGTCCCCGGGGACTCTCTAACACCGGGGAGCTGTTTTTT	CASSPRGLSNTGELFF
15	many	TRBJ2-1	.	TRBV4-1	TGCGCCACCCAGCCAAGGGAGTCAGGGGTAAATGAGCAGTTCTTC	CATQPRESGVNEQFF
17	many	TRBJ2-3	TRBD2	TRBV7-6	TGTGCCAGCAGCCTCCTGTCCGGGGGGGGCCACACAGATACGCAGTATTTT	CASSLLSGGGHTDTQYF
14	many	TRBJ2-7	.	TRBV20-1	TGCAGTGCTAGAGGATCATCGAGGATGGATGAGCAGTACTTC	CSARGSSRMDEQYF
14	many	TRBJ2-1	.	TRBV20-1	TGCAGTGCTAGTCTCAGGGGAGGGAACAATGAGCAGTTCTTC	CSASLRGGNNEQFF
17	many	TRBJ2-5	.	TRBV7-8	TGTGCCAGCAGCCCCCTCGGGCCGCATACGGTGGGAGAGACCCAGTACTTC	CASSPLGPHTVGETQYF
13	many	TRBJ2-5	.	TRBV5-4	TGTGCCAGCAGCCTTGGCACAGGGGAGACCCAGTACTTC	CASSLGTGETQYF
14	many	TRBJ2-3	.	TRBV15	TGTGCCACCAGCAGGCCCAGGGCGACAGATACGCAGTATTTT	CATSRPRATDTQYF
15	many	TRBJ2-2	TRBD1	TRBV19	TGTGCCAGTAGTACCGGGACAGGGGGCACCGGGGAGCTGTTTTTT	CASSTGTGGTGELFF
10	.	TRBJ2-3	.	TRBV20-1	TGCAGTGCTTGGGAAGATACGCAGTATTTT	CSAWEDTQYF
18	many	TRBJ2-2	TRBD1	TRBV4-3	TGCGCCAGCAGCCTCAAACCACCGGGACAGGCGAACACCGGGGAGCTGTTTTTT	CASSLKPPGQANTGELFF